This is a list of T cell receptor beta chains from one sample in a study of blood T cell repertoires in COVID-19. The table came from immunoSEQ multiplex PCR; TCRdb's copy has only in-frame clones and leaves some out. The sample carries 250,000 to 350,000 clones, about 88% recorded once. Specimen: PBMCs or T cells enriched from blood (not recorded which). These TCRs come from a man aged 60 to 75 who had recovered from COVID-19. CDR3s include the opening cysteine and the closing phenylalanine or tryptophan. D genes are given only for firm matches. Not every row has a clone size; where given, it reads once, few, many or a size class.

j_call: TRBJ1-1; d_call: -; v_call: TRBV7-9; clone_size: few; cdr3_nt: TGTGCCAGCAGCCCAAGGCAGGGGAACACTGAAGCTTTCTTT; cdr3_aa: CASSPRQGNTEAFF
j_call: TRBJ1-1; d_call: -; v_call: TRBV11-2; clone_size: few; cdr3_nt: TGTGCCAGCAGCTTAGATCGTATCACTGAAGCTTTCTTT; cdr3_aa: CASSLDRITEAFF
j_call: TRBJ2-1; d_call: TRBD2; v_call: TRBV9; clone_size: -; cdr3_nt: TGTGCCAGCAGCGTTCGGACTAGCGGGATTAGCTCCTACAATGAGCAGTTCTTC; cdr3_aa: CASSVRTSGISSYNEQFF
j_call: TRBJ1-1; d_call: -; v_call: TRBV7-9; clone_size: -; cdr3_nt: TGTGCCAGCAGCACAACGACAGACCTGAACACTGAAGCTTTCTTT; cdr3_aa: CASSTTTDLNTEAFF
j_call: TRBJ1-2; d_call: -; v_call: TRBV19; clone_size: -; cdr3_nt: TGTGCCAGTAGTATAGGTTGGGGGGATGGCTACACCTTC; cdr3_aa: CASSIGWGDGYTF
j_call: TRBJ1-1; d_call: TRBD1; v_call: TRBV6-2/TRBV6-3; clone_size: -; cdr3_nt: TGTGCCAGCAGTGGCCCGGGACAGGGGGCGAGGGAAGCTTTCTTT; cdr3_aa: CASSGPGQGAREAFF
j_call: TRBJ2-2; d_call: -; v_call: TRBV19; clone_size: -; cdr3_nt: TGTGCCAGTAGTATGTGGGGCGGCACCGGGGAGCTGTTTTTT; cdr3_aa: CASSMWGGTGELFF
j_call: TRBJ2-3; d_call: -; v_call: TRBV5-1; clone_size: -; cdr3_nt: TGCGCCAGCACCCCGGGAGACGGAACAGATACGCAGTATTTT; cdr3_aa: CASTPGDGTDTQYF
j_call: TRBJ1-1; d_call: -; v_call: TRBV5-1; clone_size: -; cdr3_nt: TGCGCCAGCAGCTTGGAAACAGGGTTGAACACTGAAGCTTTCTTT; cdr3_aa: CASSLETGLNTEAFF
j_call: TRBJ1-6; d_call: -; v_call: TRBV2; clone_size: -; cdr3_nt: TGTGCCAGCAGTGGCGACAGTAGCTCCTATAATTCACCCCTCCACTTT; cdr3_aa: CASSGDSSSYNSPLHF
j_call: TRBJ2-1; d_call: -; v_call: TRBV3-1/TRBV3-2; clone_size: -; cdr3_nt: TGTGCCAGCAGCCAGGGAGGTGAGCAGTTCTTC; cdr3_aa: CASSQGGEQFF
j_call: TRBJ2-5; d_call: TRBD2; v_call: TRBV27; clone_size: -; cdr3_nt: TGTGCCAGCAGGTATCCGCTAGCGGGGGTCGGAGAGACCCAGTACTTC; cdr3_aa: CASRYPLAGVGETQYF
j_call: TRBJ2-2; d_call: TRBD1; v_call: TRBV7-9; clone_size: -; cdr3_nt: TGTGCCAGCAGCGGAAATACCGGGACAGGGAACACCGGGGAGCTGTTTTTT; cdr3_aa: CASSGNTGTGNTGELFF
j_call: TRBJ2-3; d_call: -; v_call: TRBV2; clone_size: -; cdr3_nt: TGTGCCAGCAGCGCACAGGGACGATTCGATACGCAGTATTTT; cdr3_aa: CASSAQGRFDTQYF
j_call: TRBJ2-1; d_call: TRBD1; v_call: TRBV7-9; clone_size: -; cdr3_nt: TGTGCCAGCAGCTTAGCAGGACAGGGCTCCTACAATGAGCAGTTCTTC; cdr3_aa: CASSLAGQGSYNEQFF
j_call: TRBJ1-3; d_call: -; v_call: TRBV7-6; clone_size: few; cdr3_nt: TGTGCCAGCAGCTTAGGGGTTTGGAGCTCTGGAAACACCATATATTTT; cdr3_aa: CASSLGVWSSGNTIYF
j_call: TRBJ2-1; d_call: TRBD2; v_call: TRBV6-5; clone_size: -; cdr3_nt: TGTGCCAGCAGGGACGGGAGGGCGTGGAATGAGCAGTTCTTC; cdr3_aa: CASRDGRAWNEQFF
j_call: TRBJ1-2; d_call: -; v_call: TRBV29-1; clone_size: -; cdr3_nt: TGCAGCGTTGAAGATCGGGGTCAGAACTATGGCTACACCTTC; cdr3_aa: CSVEDRGQNYGYTF
j_call: TRBJ1-2; d_call: -; v_call: TRBV7-8; clone_size: -; cdr3_nt: TGTGCCAGCAGCTTAGTAGGTGGGGGCGGTGGCTACACCTTC; cdr3_aa: CASSLVGGGGGYTF
j_call: TRBJ2-1; d_call: TRBD1; v_call: TRBV28; clone_size: -; cdr3_nt: TGTGCCAGCAGTTACCAGGGGGCGAGACCGGGCAATGAGCAGTTCTTC; cdr3_aa: CASSYQGARPGNEQFF
j_call: TRBJ2-7; d_call: -; v_call: TRBV27; clone_size: -; cdr3_nt: TGTGCCAGCAGTTTGAGCGGGCCTCCTGGAGGGGAGCAGTACTTC; cdr3_aa: CASSLSGPPGGEQYF
j_call: TRBJ1-1; d_call: -; v_call: TRBV10-3; clone_size: -; cdr3_nt: TGTGCCATCAGTGCGGGGAGCACTGAAGCTTTCTTT; cdr3_aa: CAISAGSTEAFF
j_call: TRBJ2-1; d_call: TRBD1; v_call: TRBV27; clone_size: -; cdr3_nt: TGTGCCAGCAGTATCCTAGGACAGGGCGAGCAGTTCTTC; cdr3_aa: CASSILGQGEQFF
j_call: TRBJ1-6; d_call: -; v_call: TRBV7-8; clone_size: -; cdr3_nt: TGTGCCAGCAGCCCGAGGGACACGCAGGACCTCTATAATTCACCCCTCCACTTT; cdr3_aa: CASSPRDTQDLYNSPLHF
j_call: TRBJ2-7; d_call: TRBD2; v_call: TRBV30; clone_size: -; cdr3_nt: TGTGCCGGAAGTAGCGGGAGCTCCTACGAGCAGTACTTC; cdr3_aa: CAGSSGSSYEQYF
j_call: TRBJ1-1; d_call: -; v_call: TRBV3-1/TRBV3-2; clone_size: -; cdr3_nt: TGTGCCAGCAGCCAGCTGGCCGAAGCTTTCTTT; cdr3_aa: CASSQLAEAFF
j_call: TRBJ1-3; d_call: -; v_call: TRBV6-6; clone_size: -; cdr3_nt: TGTGCCAGCAGTTCAGACCCCAAGCGAGGAAACACCATATATTTT; cdr3_aa: CASSSDPKRGNTIYF
j_call: TRBJ2-1; d_call: TRBD2; v_call: TRBV10-3; clone_size: -; cdr3_nt: TGTGCCATCAGTGAAATAGCGGGAGTATATGAGCAGTTCTTC; cdr3_aa: CAISEIAGVYEQFF